This T cell receptor (beta chain) was retrieved from a study of shared clonotypes between healthy human individuals. On the study more broadly: Donor composition was a couple of women and three men, aged 18 to 49. The study used three CD4 naive, three CD4 memory, two CD8 naive and one CD8 memory plate per donor.

Study findings and constraints: Rarefaction indicated that sorted-subset sequencing remained incomplete although depth was large.

This CDR3 spans 16 amino acids. Germline V gene sequence: CDR1 LNHNV, CDR2 YYDKDF (reference sequence). V dropped 8 bases and J dropped 0; count of bases not matched to a gene: 8. The naive CD8 subset, CD45RO-negative cells positively selected for CCR7, excluded terminally differentiated effector memory CD45RA+ cells. The input for sorted-subset replicate PCRs was 200 ng DNA, 30,000 or so T cell genomes. Data came from immunoSEQ multiplex PCR; TCRdb stores just in-frame clones and leaves some out. Among about 2.1 million clones, about 92% were seen once, and the ten largest hold more than 1.5%. Notes on this clone: Its target is not known.

Input material: naive CD8+ T cells from PBMCs. J is TRBJ1-2 and V is TRBV15, with TRBD1 matching over 11 bases. This clonotype was obtained from a man between 18 and 29 years old in good health. Some clones in this sample may be carry-over from other donors' samples. CDR3 coding DNA: TGTGCCACCGGGGGGACAGGGGGAAATCCTAACTATGGCTACACCTTC. Protein: CATGGTGGNPNYGYTF.